Listed below are T cell receptor beta chains from one sample, sequenced in a study of T cell repertoires in cytomegalovirus infection. TCRdb reanalysed the reads using MiXCR and keeps one entry per CDR3 protein. The sample holds 630,000 or so distinct CDR3 sequences; approximately 24% are singletons and the top ten take around 8%. Sequenced material: CD8+ T cells from PBMCs. These TCRs come from a human donor in good health (CMV status not recorded). Some clones in this sample may be carry-over from other donors' samples. Both conserved end residues are part of each CDR3. A D gene is named only where the DNA matches it firmly. Where a row states a size, it is once, few, many or the class of an expanded clone; other rows omit it.

>.|TRBJ1-6|TRBV25-1|many
CASSRGGFIDSPLHF
TGTGCCAGCAGCAGGGGAGGCTTCATTGACTCACCCCTCCACTTT
>TRBD1|TRBJ1-1|TRBV28|many
CASRPGQGGLYTEAFF
TGTGCCAGCAGGCCGGGACAGGGGGGCTTGTACACTGAAGCTTTCTTT
>.|TRBJ1-2|TRBV6-2/TRBV6-3|.
CASSTTSPGQQAYGYTF
TGTGCCAGCAGTACAACGTCCCCGGGACAACAAGCTTATGGCTACACCTTC
>TRBD1|TRBJ2-1|TRBV6-5|few
CASSRTGPYNEQFF
TGTGCCAGCAGTCGGACAGGGCCCTACAATGAGCAGTTCTTC
>.|TRBJ2-5|TRBV20-1|few
CSARVPGWYQETQYF
TGCAGTGCCAGGGTCCCCGGCTGGTACCAAGAGACCCAGTACTTC
>TRBD1|TRBJ1-5|TRBV6-1|few
CASSLTGRYSNQPQHF
TGTGCCAGCAGTTTGACAGGGCGGTATAGCAATCAGCCCCAGCATTTT
>.|TRBJ2-3|TRBV15|few
CATSREGAGDTQYF
TGTGCCACCAGCAGGGAGGGGGCCGGAGATACGCAGTATTTT
>.|TRBJ2-1|TRBV28|.
CASSFGWGDNNEQFF
TGTGCCAGCAGTTTTGGGTGGGGGGATAACAATGAGCAGTTCTTC
>.|TRBJ2-7|TRBV5-4|.
CASSPLTDGYEQYF
TGTGCCAGCAGCCCACTGACAGACGGTTACGAGCAGTACTTC
>.|TRBJ1-1|TRBV14|few
CASSPTTRGEEDTEAFF
TGTGCCAGCAGCCCAACAACGCGGGGGGAGGAGGACACTGAAGCTTTCTTT
>TRBD1|TRBJ1-4|TRBV6-1|.
CASKGQGADATNEKLFF
TGTGCCAGCAAAGGACAGGGGGCAGATGCAACTAATGAAAAACTGTTTTTT
>.|TRBJ1-6|TRBV15|.
CATSRESASSYNSPLHF
TGTGCCACCAGCAGAGAGTCGGCTAGCTCCTATAATTCACCCCTCCACTTT
>.|TRBJ2-2|TRBV7-2|.
CASSLKSRGPNTGELFF
TGTGCCAGCAGCTTAAAGTCGAGGGGCCCAAACACCGGGGAGCTGTTTTTT
>.|TRBJ1-2|TRBV28|.
CASRPPGSGYTF
TGTGCCAGCCGACCCCCGGGATCTGGCTACACCTTC
>TRBD1|TRBJ1-1|TRBV7-6|many
CASSLAGQFEAFF
TGTGCCAGCAGCTTAGCGGGACAGTTTGAAGCTTTCTTT
>.|TRBJ1-2|TRBV25-1|few
CASRDLTPYGYTF
TGTGCCAGCAGGGATTTAACTCCCTATGGCTACACCTTC
>.|TRBJ2-1|TRBV5-1|.
CANSNPGTYYNEQFF
TGCGCCAACAGCAACCCCGGGACCTACTACAATGAGCAGTTCTTC
>.|TRBJ2-2|TRBV20-1|.
CSARDSRGRNTGELFF
TGCAGTGCTAGAGATTCGCGCGGACGGAACACCGGGGAGCTGTTTTTT
>TRBD2|TRBJ2-1|TRBV4-3|.
CASSQDSGLAGGSYNEQFF
TGCGCCAGCAGCCAAGATTCGGGACTAGCGGGGGGCTCCTACAATGAGCAGTTCTTC
>.|TRBJ2-6|TRBV7-9|few
CASSSPGQRSGANVLTF
TGTGCCAGCAGCTCCCCAGGACAGCGCTCTGGGGCCAACGTCCTGACTTTC
>.|TRBJ2-5|TRBV20-1|once
CSATGQETQYF
TGCAGTGCCACAGGCCAAGAGACCCAGTACTTC
>TRBD1|TRBJ1-2|TRBV2|few
CASSFTDRAPDGYTF
TGTGCCAGCAGTTTTACCGACAGGGCCCCCGATGGCTACACCTTC
>TRBD1|TRBJ1-5|TRBV7-8|.
CASTDREMGGNQPQHF
TGTGCCAGCACCGACAGGGAAATGGGTGGCAATCAGCCCCAGCATTTT
>.|TRBJ1-6|TRBV25-1|few
CASTPWGGSPLHF
TGTGCCAGCACCCCTTGGGGGGGCTCACCCCTCCACTTT
>TRBD2|TRBJ2-5|TRBV4-1|few
CASSHPRSGGFQETQYF
TGCGCCAGCAGCCACCCACGAAGCGGGGGGTTCCAAGAGACCCAGTACTTC
>.|TRBJ1-1|TRBV20-1|few
CSATPGGGLNTEAFF
TGCAGTGCGACCCCCGGGGGTGGGTTGAACACTGAAGCTTTCTTT
>.|TRBJ2-1|TRBV4-1|few
CATGTLDNYNEQFF
TGCGCCACGGGGACACTGGATAACTACAATGAGCAGTTCTTC
>.|TRBJ1-1|TRBV12-5|few
CASAATGNTEAFF
TGTGCTAGTGCCGCTACAGGGAACACTGAAGCTTTCTTT
>.|TRBJ2-1|TRBV7-8|.
CASSLGGSTYNEQFF
TGTGCCAGCAGCTTAGGAGGGTCCACCTACAATGAGCAGTTCTTC
>.|TRBJ2-3|TRBV7-8|few
CASSLGGISTDTQYF
TGTGCCAGCAGCTTAGGGGGAATTAGCACAGATACGCAGTATTTT
>.|TRBJ1-5|TRBV19|many
CASTDRSLSAQHF
TGTGCCAGTACAGACAGGTCCCTCTCAGCCCAGCATTTT
>.|TRBJ1-5|TRBV28|.
CASTTRSRVSNQPQHF
TGTGCCAGCACCACAAGGAGCAGGGTTAGCAATCAGCCCCAGCATTTT
>.|TRBJ2-5|TRBV7-2|many
CASSLRPLRGAQETQYF
TGTGCCAGCAGCTTAAGGCCTCTACGGGGGGCACAAGAGACCCAGTACTTC
>.|TRBJ1-1|TRBV6-2/TRBV6-3|once
CASSVQHMNTEAFF
TGTGCCAGCAGTGTACAGCACATGAACACTGAAGCTTTCTTT
>.|TRBJ2-3|TRBV10-3|many
CAISPREGVRPFTDTQYF
TGTGCCATCAGTCCTCGAGAAGGGGTCCGACCTTTCACAGATACGCAGTATTTT
>.|TRBJ1-1|TRBV4-3|.
CASSQDLTNTEAFF
TGCGCCAGCAGCCAAGATCTCACAAACACTGAAGCTTTCTTT
>.|TRBJ1-4|TRBV20-1|.
CSARGSLPGRDEKLFF
TGCAGTGCTAGAGGTTCCCTTCCGGGGCGTGATGAAAAACTGTTTTTT
>TRBD2|TRBJ2-1|TRBV3-1|.
CASSQAGGGNEQFF
TGTGCCAGCAGCCAGGCGGGGGGAGGTAATGAGCAGTTCTTC
>TRBD1|TRBJ2-5|TRBV25-1|.
CASSLQGVAYQETQYF
TGTGCCAGCAGTCTTCAGGGGGTGGCGTACCAAGAGACCCAGTACTTC
>.|TRBJ1-4|TRBV27|.
CASSLLGDNEKLFF
TGTGCCAGCAGTCTCCTGGGGGATAATGAAAAACTGTTTTTT
>TRBD1|TRBJ1-2|TRBV7-6|many
CASSPREQGAHGYTF
TGTGCCAGCAGCCCCCGGGAACAGGGGGCCCATGGCTACACCTTC
>TRBD2|TRBJ2-5|TRBV2|.
CASSVSGGARETQYF
TGTGCCAGCAGTGTTAGCGGGGGGGCGAGAGAGACCCAGTACTTC
>.|TRBJ2-2|TRBV20-1|.
CSAWTDNTGELFF
TGCAGTGCTTGGACAGACAACACCGGGGAGCTGTTTTTT
>.|TRBJ2-1|TRBV29-1|few
CSVEGGPLYNEQFF
TGCAGCGTTGAGGGGGGGCCTCTGTACAATGAGCAGTTCTTC
>TRBD2|TRBJ2-3|TRBV7-8|many
CASSLRGLAGLGADTQYF
TGTGCCAGCAGCTTACGCGGACTAGCGGGGTTAGGCGCAGATACGCAGTATTTT
>.|TRBJ1-1|TRBV20-1|.
CSARDLSVAFF
TGCAGTGCTAGAGATCTCTCTGTAGCTTTCTTT
>TRBD1|TRBJ2-1|TRBV6-2/TRBV6-3|.
CASGTGIEQFF
TGTGCCAGCGGGACAGGGATTGAGCAGTTCTTC
>.|TRBJ2-7|TRBV7-2|.
CASIRPSAGSSYEQYF
TGTGCCAGCATCCGTCCCAGCGCAGGTTCGTCCTACGAGCAGTACTTC
>TRBD2|TRBJ2-5|TRBV14|few
CASSQEFLAGGQETQYF
TGTGCCAGCAGCCAAGAATTCCTAGCGGGGGGCCAAGAGACCCAGTACTTC
>.|TRBJ1-2|TRBV28|few
CASSITENYGYTF
TGTGCCAGCAGCATCACCGAGAACTATGGCTACACCTTC
>.|TRBJ1-1|TRBV6-5|many
CASSYQEWTEAFF
TGTGCCAGCAGTTACCAGGAGTGGACTGAAGCTTTCTTT
>.|TRBJ1-6|TRBV7-6|many
CASSFSGDGNSPLHF
TGTGCCAGCAGCTTTTCCGGGGACGGGAATTCACCCCTCCACTTT
>.|TRBJ2-1|TRBV15|.
CATSPFGTKKYNEQFF
TGTGCCACCAGCCCTTTCGGGACAAAGAAGTACAATGAGCAGTTCTTC
>TRBD1|TRBJ1-1|TRBV7-2|many
CASSSGGYTEAFF
TGTGCCAGCAGCTCAGGGGGCTATACTGAAGCTTTCTTT
>TRBD2|TRBJ2-5|TRBV7-9|.
CASGLQMGRDQETQYF
TGTGCCAGCGGATTACAGATGGGGAGGGATCAAGAGACCCAGTACTTC